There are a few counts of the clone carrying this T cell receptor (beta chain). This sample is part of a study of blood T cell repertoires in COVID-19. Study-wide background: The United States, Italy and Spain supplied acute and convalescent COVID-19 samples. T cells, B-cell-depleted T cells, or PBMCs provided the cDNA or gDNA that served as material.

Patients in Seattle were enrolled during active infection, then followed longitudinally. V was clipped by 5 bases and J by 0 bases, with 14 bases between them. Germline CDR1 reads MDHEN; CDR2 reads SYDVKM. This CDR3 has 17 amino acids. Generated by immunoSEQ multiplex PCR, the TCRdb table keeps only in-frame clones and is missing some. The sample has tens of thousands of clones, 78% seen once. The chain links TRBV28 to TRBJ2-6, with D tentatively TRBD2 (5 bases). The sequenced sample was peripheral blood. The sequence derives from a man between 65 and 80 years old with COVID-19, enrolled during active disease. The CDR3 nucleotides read TGTGCCAGCAGTCTGCGGACTGTCGGCTCTGGGGCCAACGTCCTGACTTTC. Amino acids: CASSLRTVGSGANVLTF.